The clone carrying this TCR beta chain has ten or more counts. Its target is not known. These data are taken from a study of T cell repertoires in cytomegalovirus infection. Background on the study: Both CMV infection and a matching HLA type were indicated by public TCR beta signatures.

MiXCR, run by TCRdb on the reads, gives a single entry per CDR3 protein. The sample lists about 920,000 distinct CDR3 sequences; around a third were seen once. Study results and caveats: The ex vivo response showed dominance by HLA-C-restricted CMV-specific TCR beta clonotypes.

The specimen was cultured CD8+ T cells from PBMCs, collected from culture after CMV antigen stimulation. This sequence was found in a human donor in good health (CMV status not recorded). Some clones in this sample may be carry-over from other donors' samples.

The CDR3 loop is CASSPDFTTDTQYF. In nucleotides, the CDR3 is TGTGCCAGCAGCCCGGACTTTACCACAGATACGCAGTATTTT. The genes are TRBV7-6 and TRBJ2-3, with D tentatively TRBD2 (5 bases). This CDR3 region has 14 residues. Germline values: CDR1 SGHVS, CDR2 FNYEAQ. The V end was cut by 5 bases, the J end by 2 bases, with 11 bases between.